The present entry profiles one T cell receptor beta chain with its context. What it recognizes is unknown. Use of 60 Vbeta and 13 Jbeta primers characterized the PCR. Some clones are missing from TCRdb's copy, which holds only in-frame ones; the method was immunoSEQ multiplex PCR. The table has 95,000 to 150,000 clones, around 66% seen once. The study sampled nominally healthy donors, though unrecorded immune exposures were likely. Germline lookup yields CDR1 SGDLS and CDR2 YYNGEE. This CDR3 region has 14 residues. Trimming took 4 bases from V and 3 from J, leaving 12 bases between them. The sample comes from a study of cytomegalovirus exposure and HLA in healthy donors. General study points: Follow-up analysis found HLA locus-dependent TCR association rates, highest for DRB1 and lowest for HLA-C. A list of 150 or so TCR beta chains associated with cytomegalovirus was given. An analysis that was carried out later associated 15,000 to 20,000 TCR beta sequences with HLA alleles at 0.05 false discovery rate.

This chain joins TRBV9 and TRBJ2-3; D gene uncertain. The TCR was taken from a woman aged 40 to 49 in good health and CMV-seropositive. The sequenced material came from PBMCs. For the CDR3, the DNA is TGTGCCAGCAGCCCTCAAGGAGTGACAGATACGCAGTATTTT. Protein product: CASSPQGVTDTQYF.